The 19 T cell receptor beta chains given below trace back to one sample, sequenced in a study of lymphopenia after photon versus proton radiotherapy. The protocol was immunoSEQ multiplex PCR, while the TCRdb copy is restricted to in-frame clones and leaves out a portion. This table holds approximately 150,000 clones, 70% to 90% found once. This material consisted of peripheral blood, taken from a patient treated with photon-based radiotherapy. These receptors all come from a man aged 45-60 years with gastric cancer.

This clone was observed a single time. The rearrangement links TRBV7-2 to TRBJ2-7; D is perhaps TRBD1 (6 bases). Germline V gives CDR1 SGHTA, CDR2 FQGNSA. The CDR3 length is 15 residues. Trimming pared 0 bases from V and 0 bases from J, leaving 9 bases between. CDR3 residues: CASSLAAGDSYEQYF. The DNA of the CDR3 is TGTGCCAGCAGCTTAGCGGCAGGGGACTCCTACGAGCAGTACTTC.

The genes are TRBV27 and TRBJ2-7; D may be TRBD1 (5 bases). CDR3 length: 15 residues. Trimming shortened V by 6 bases and J by 2 bases, and 17 bases separated the two germline ends. CDR1 is MNHEY and CDR2 is SMNVEV in the germline V gene (reference sequence). The CDR3 region has the DNA TGTGCCAGCAGCCAGGAGTATACAGGCCCCTACGAGCAGTACTTC. Encoded protein: CASSQEYTGPYEQYF.

This chain connects TRBV5-4 to TRBJ1-2; 10 nucleotides align to TRBD1. V gave up 5 bases and J gave up 2 bases; unmatched junction bases: 9. Germline V gene data show CDR1 as SGHNT and CDR2 as YYREEE (reference sequence). The CDR3 is made up of 16 amino acids. The CDR3 nucleotides are TGTGCCAGCAGTTTTCCGGGACAGGGGCGGAACTATGGCTACACCTTC. Its translation is CASSFPGQGRNYGYTF.

The rearrangement uses TRBV7-2 and TRBJ2-1; TRBD2 matches 7 bases. Trimming cost V 5 bases and J 10 bases; bases outside gene matches: 8. The V gene's germline CDR1 is SGHTA and CDR2 FQGNSA. The CDR3 runs to 13 residues. The CDR3 reads CASSLEPGLEQFF. Here the CDR3 DNA reads TGTGCCAGCAGCCTAGAGCCGGGACTAGAGCAGTTCTTC.

The CDR3 reads CASSNRLAENTGELFF. Written as DNA, the CDR3 is TGTGCCAGCAGTAATCGACTAGCGGAGAACACCGGGGAGCTGTTTTTT. The V gene is TRBV6-6, the J gene TRBJ2-2; TRBD2 aligns across 9 bases. The germline gives CDR1 MNHNY, CDR2 SVGAGI (reference sequence). The CDR3 runs 16 residues. The junction had 5 bases not matched to a gene; V was cut back by 5 bases and J by 1 base.

The chain employs TRBV11-3 and TRBJ2-3; TRBD1 aligns across 7 bases. The length of the CDR3 is 14 residues. Germline values: CDR1 SGHNT, CDR2 YENEEA. The J segment lost 5 bases and the V segment lost 0 bases, leaving 2 bases of the junction unmatched. The CDR3 DNA reads TGTGCCAGCAGCTTAGAATCAGGGGGAGATACGCAGTATTTT. Translated, it gives CASSLESGGDTQYF.

The chain couples TRBV7-7 to TRBJ2-3; D is ambiguous. This CDR3 has 13 residues. From germline, CDR1 is SSHAT and CDR2 FNYEAQ (reference sequence). The V and J ends lost 0 bases and 5 bases respectively, with 6 bases between them. The DNA of the CDR3 is TGTGCCAGCAGCTTAGCGTGGTTAGATACGCAGTATTTT. As protein: CASSLAWLDTQYF. Looking up the rest from reference TRBV7-7 and TRBJ2-3 gives the full variable domain: GAGVSQSPRYKVTKRGQDVTLRCDPISSHATLYWYQQALGQGPEFLTYFNYEAQPDKSGLPSDRFSAERPEGSISTLTIQRTEQRDSAMYRCASSLAWLDTQYFGPGTRLTVL.

The chain has TRBV7-9 and TRBJ1-2; no definite D call. The CDR3 covers 16 residues. V lost 5 bases, J lost 2 bases, and 18 bases lay in between. Per the germline V gene, CDR1 is SEHNR and CDR2 is FQNEAQ (reference sequence). In DNA form, the CDR3 reads TGTGCCAGCAGCCCTTGGACCGCGAACGTGAACTATGGCTACACCTTC. Its translation: CASSPWTANVNYGYTF.

The chain employs TRBV18 and TRBJ2-7; 7 nucleotides line up with TRBD1. The CDR3 loop spans 15 amino acids. Trimming cost V 0 bases and J 3 bases; bases outside gene matches: 5. Germline loops: CDR1 KGHSH, CDR2 LQKENI. In DNA form, the CDR3 reads TGTGCCAGCTCACCACCGAGTCGACAGGGCTACGAGCAGTACTTC. Protein product: CASSPPSRQGYEQYF.

This chain uses TRBV28 with TRBJ2-7; D might be TRBD1 (5 bases). V was trimmed by 6 bases and J by 6 bases, leaving 18 bases between them. Germline values: CDR1 MDHEN, CDR2 SYDVKM. The CDR3 totals 14 residues. CDR3 nucleotide sequence: TGTGCCAGCAGCTTGACCAGGGCAATGATCGAGCAGTACTTC. As protein: CASSLTRAMIEQYF.

The gene calls are TRBV6-6 and TRBJ2-3; no firm D call. The germline V gene has CDR1 MNHNY and CDR2 SVGAGI (reference sequence). Trimming stripped 6 bases from V and 2 bases from J, with 6 bases between. This CDR3 has 12 residues. Written as DNA, the CDR3 is TGTGCCAGCAGCCTCAACACAGATACGCAGTATTTT. Encoded protein: CASSLNTDTQYF.

V is TRBV27 and J is TRBJ2-7, with TRBD2 as a possible D gene (5 bases). The CDR3 loop spans 16 amino acids. Germline V gene data show CDR1 as MNHEY and CDR2 as SMNVEV (reference sequence). V lost 3 bases, J lost 3 bases, and 18 bases lay in between. CDR3 residues: CASSFRATPGDYEQYF. The CDR3 DNA follows: TGTGCCAGCAGTTTTCGCGCCACCCCCGGGGACTACGAGCAGTACTTC.

This chain joins TRBV27 and TRBJ2-2, with TRBD2 matching 12 bases. The CDR3 is made up of 18 amino acids. Germline loops: CDR1 MNHEY, CDR2 SMNVEV (reference sequence). The junction had 5 bases not matched to a gene; V was cut back by 0 bases and J by 3 bases. CDR3 nucleotides: TGTGCCAGCAGTTTATCGAGACTAGCGGGAGTATACACCGGGGAGCTGTTTTTT. Translating gives CASSLSRLAGVYTGELFF.

The gene calls are TRBV30 and TRBJ2-5; tentatively, D is TRBD1 or TRBD2 (5 bases each). CDR3 length: 12 amino acids. Germline V gene lookup returns CDR1 GTSNPN and CDR2 SVGIG (reference sequence). V shed 3 bases and J shed 11 bases, with 16 bases lying between them. The CDR3 protein is CAWREGLGEQYF. DNA of the CDR3: TGTGCCTGGAGAGAGGGGTTGGGGGAGCAGTACTTC.

The chain links TRBV7-9 to TRBJ1-2; 7 bases align to TRBD1. This CDR3 is 15 amino acids long. Per the germline V gene, CDR1 is SEHNR and CDR2 is FQNEAQ (reference sequence). Trimming at V came to 5 bases and at J to 0 bases, leaving 6 bases not matched to a gene. The CDR3 DNA reads as TGTGCCAGCAGCCCCAGGACAGGAACTAACTATGGCTACACCTTC. Its translation: CASSPRTGTNYGYTF.

The V gene is TRBV4-2, the J gene TRBJ1-1, with D hard to call. Germline V gene sequence: CDR1 LGHNA, CDR2 YNFKEQ. V lost 2 bases to trimming and J lost 2 bases, with 12 bases between them. This CDR3 has 15 residues. DNA for the CDR3: TGTGCCAGCAGCCAAAATCAGAACTTAAACACTGAAGCTTTCTTT. Its protein is CASSQNQNLNTEAFF.

This clone was detected only once. V gene TRBV6-5 combines with J gene TRBJ1-5; 8 bases match TRBD1. Germline CDR1 and CDR2: MNHEY and SVGAGI. J gave up 5 bases and V 4 bases, and 4 bases lay outside the gene matches. This CDR3 has 14 residues. The CDR3 spells CASSLTGAYQPQHF. DNA of the CDR3: TGTGCCAGCAGTTTGACAGGGGCGTATCAGCCCCAGCATTTT.

To note about this clone: Other DNA sequences within the sample encode an identical CDR3. The CDR3 DNA follows: TGCGCCAGCAGCCCGGGACAGTCCTACAATGAGCAGTTCTTC. It is translated as CASSPGQSYNEQFF. This chain joins TRBV5-1 and TRBJ2-1; TRBD1 aligns across 7 bases. Per germline, CDR1 SGHRS and CDR2 YFSETQ. The CDR3 sequence is 14 residues long. The V gene end was trimmed by 4 bases and the J gene end by 1 base; junction bases not matched to a gene: 2.

CDR3 nucleotides: TGTGCCAGCTCGAAACAGAATAATGAAAAACTGTTTTTT. This translates into CASSKQNNEKLFF. V gene TRBV18 combines with J gene TRBJ1-4, with D unresolved. The CDR3 sequence is 13 residues long. Trimming pared 6 bases from V and 4 bases from J, leaving 9 bases between. Germline assignment: CDR1 KGHSH and CDR2 LQKENI.